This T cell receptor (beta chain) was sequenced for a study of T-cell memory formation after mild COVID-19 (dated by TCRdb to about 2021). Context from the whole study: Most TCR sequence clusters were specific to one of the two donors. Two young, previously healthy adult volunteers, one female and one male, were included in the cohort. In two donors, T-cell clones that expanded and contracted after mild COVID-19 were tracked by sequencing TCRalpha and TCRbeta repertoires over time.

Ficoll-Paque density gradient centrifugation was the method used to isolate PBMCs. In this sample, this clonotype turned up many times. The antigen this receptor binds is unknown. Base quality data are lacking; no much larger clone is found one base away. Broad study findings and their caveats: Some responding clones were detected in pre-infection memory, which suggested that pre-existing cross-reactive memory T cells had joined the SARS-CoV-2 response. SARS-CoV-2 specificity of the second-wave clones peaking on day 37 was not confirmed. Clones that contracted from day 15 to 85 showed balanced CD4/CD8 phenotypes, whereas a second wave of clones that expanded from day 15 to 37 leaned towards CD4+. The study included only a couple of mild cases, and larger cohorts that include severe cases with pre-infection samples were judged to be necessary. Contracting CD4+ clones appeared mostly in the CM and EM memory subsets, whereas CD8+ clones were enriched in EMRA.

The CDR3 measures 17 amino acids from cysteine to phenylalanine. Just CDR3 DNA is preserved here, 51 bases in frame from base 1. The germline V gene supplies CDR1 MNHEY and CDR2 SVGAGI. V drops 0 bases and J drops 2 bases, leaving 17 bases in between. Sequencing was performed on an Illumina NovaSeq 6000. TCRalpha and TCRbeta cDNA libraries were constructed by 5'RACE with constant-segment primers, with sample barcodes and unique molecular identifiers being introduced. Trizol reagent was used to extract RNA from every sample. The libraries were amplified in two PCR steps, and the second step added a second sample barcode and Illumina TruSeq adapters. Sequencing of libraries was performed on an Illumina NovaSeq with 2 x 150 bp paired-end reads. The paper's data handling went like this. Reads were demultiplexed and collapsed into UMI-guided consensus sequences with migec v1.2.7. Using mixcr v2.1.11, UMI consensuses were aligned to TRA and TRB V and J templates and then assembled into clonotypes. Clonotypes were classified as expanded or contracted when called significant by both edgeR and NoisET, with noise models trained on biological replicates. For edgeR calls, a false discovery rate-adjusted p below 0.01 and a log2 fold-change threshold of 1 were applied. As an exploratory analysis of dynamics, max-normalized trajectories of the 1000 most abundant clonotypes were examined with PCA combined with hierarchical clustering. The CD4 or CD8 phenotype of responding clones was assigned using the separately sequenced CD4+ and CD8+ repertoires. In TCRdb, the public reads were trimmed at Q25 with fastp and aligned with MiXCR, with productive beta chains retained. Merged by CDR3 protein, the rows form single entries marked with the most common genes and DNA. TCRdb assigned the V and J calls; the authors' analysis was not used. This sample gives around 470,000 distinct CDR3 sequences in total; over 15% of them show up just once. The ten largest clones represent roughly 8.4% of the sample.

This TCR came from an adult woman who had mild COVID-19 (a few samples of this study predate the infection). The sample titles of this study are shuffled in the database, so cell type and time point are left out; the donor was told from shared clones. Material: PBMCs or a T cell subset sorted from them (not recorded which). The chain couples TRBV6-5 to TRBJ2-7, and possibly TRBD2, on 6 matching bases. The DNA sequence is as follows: TGTGCCAGCAGTTACTCCGTCCGGGGGAGAAGTGCCTACGAGCAGTACTTC. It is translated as CASSYSVRGRSAYEQYF.